The 19 T cell receptor beta chains below all came from one sample that was sequenced in a study of blood T cell repertoires in COVID-19. TCRdb's copy holds only in-frame clones and misses some; the assay was immunoSEQ multiplex PCR. The sample gives 150,000 to 200,000 clones, approximately 88% of which show up once; roughly 4% is in the top ten. The sample was peripheral blood. These receptors all stem from a woman younger than 45 with acute or convalescent COVID-19.

The chain employs TRBV5-6 and TRBJ1-3; D uncertain. V was trimmed by 2 bases and J by 0 bases, leaving 18 bases between them. Germline V CDR1 and CDR2: SGHDT, YYEEEE. This CDR3 is built from 18 residues. The CDR3 loop reads CASSFLLTSTSSGNTIYF. Here the CDR3 DNA reads TGTGCCAGCAGCTTCTTACTGACTTCGACGAGCTCTGGAAACACCATATATTTT.

V is TRBV25-1 and J is TRBJ2-3; TRBD1 aligns across 8 bases. Germline CDR1 and CDR2: MGHDK and SYGVNS. V shed 5 bases and J 1 base; nucleotides not matched to a gene: 8. The CDR3 spans 16 residues. This CDR3 is CASSPSDRGRTDTQYF. The CDR3 DNA is TGTGCCAGCAGTCCAAGTGACAGGGGACGCACAGATACGCAGTATTTT.

This clone was seen once. The V call is TRBV7-9, the J call TRBJ1-2; tentative D call: TRBD1 (5 bases). The CDR3 runs to 12 residues. Trimming left V 1 base short and J 6 bases short, with 6 bases between. The germline V gene has CDR1 SEHNR and CDR2 FQNEAQ (reference sequence). CDR3 bases: TGTGCCAGCAGCTTAGGACAGAATGGCTACACCTTC. Its protein is CASSLGQNGYTF.

The CDR3 DNA reads as TGTGCCAGCAGTTTGGGGCCAACCTACGAGCAGTACTTC. This gives the protein CASSLGPTYEQYF. This chain connects TRBV27 to TRBJ2-7; perhaps TRBD1 as D (5 bases). The CDR3 has 13 residues. The V and J ends lost 3 bases and 2 bases respectively, with 8 bases between them. CDR1 and CDR2 from the germline V gene are MNHEY and SMNVEV (reference sequence).

The V call is TRBV5-5, the J call TRBJ1-6, with 7 bases matching TRBD1. This CDR3 contains 17 residues. Germline values: CDR1 SGHKS, CDR2 YYEKEE (reference sequence). Trimming cost V 2 bases and J 9 bases; bases outside gene matches: 14. The CDR3 sequence is CASSLGVSGGLSSPLHF. The CDR3 bases are TGTGCCAGCAGCTTAGGGGTCTCAGGGGGTCTAAGTTCACCCCTCCACTTT.

This clone was observed once. The chain joins TRBV2 to TRBJ1-5; a possible D gene is TRBD1 (5 bases). Germline V lookup: CDR1 SNHLY, CDR2 FYNNEI. The germline V and J ends were trimmed by 4 bases and 15 bases, with 19 bases remaining between them. CDR3 length: 13 residues. DNA for the CDR3: TGTGCCAGCAGTGGGACACTTACACCGCCGCGGCATTTT. This translates into CASSGTLTPPRHF.

There are a few counts of this clone. The V gene is TRBV3-1 (or the pseudogene TRBV3-2), the J gene TRBJ2-7; TRBD2 matches at 12 bases. Per germline, CDR1 LGHDT and CDR2 YNNKEL (reference sequence). The CDR3 contains 15 residues. J gave up 1 base and V 4 bases, and 2 bases lay outside the gene matches. As DNA, the CDR3 is TGTGCCAGCAGCCCTGGACTAGCGGGATCCTACGAGCAGTACTTC. It is translated as CASSPGLAGSYEQYF.

The chain recombines TRBV21-1 with TRBJ2-7; the table's D call, TRBD1, was not checked against the DNA. TRBV21-1 constitutes a pseudogene. The CDR3 runs to 17 residues. CDR3: CASWRVGTGPGAYEQYF. The CDR3 nucleotides are TGTGCCAGCTGGCGGGTCGGGACAGGCCCAGGCGCCTACGAGCAGTACTTC.

The CDR3 here is CASSTRGGNEQFF. Here the CDR3 DNA reads TGTGCCAGCAGCACCCGAGGGGGCAATGAGCAGTTCTTC. This chain connects TRBV7-2 to TRBJ2-1; tentatively, D is TRBD1 (6 bases). The CDR3 has 13 amino acids. With 5 bases removed from V and 6 bases from J, the gap between germline ends came to 11 bases. Per the germline V gene, CDR1 is SGHTA and CDR2 is FQGNSA.

This sequence joins TRBV6-2 or TRBV6-3 and TRBJ2-1; D is uncertain. Per germline, CDR1 MNHEY and CDR2 SVGEGT. The CDR3 extends over 15 amino acids. With 2 bases removed from V and 3 bases from J, the gap between germline ends came to 11 bases. The CDR3 nucleotides read TGTGCCAGCAGTTACCTGAGAGGTGACTACAATGAGCAGTTCTTC. Its translation is CASSYLRGDYNEQFF.

The chain couples TRBV25-1 to TRBJ1-1; unclear D gene. The V gene lost 1 base and the J gene lost 1 base, with 7 bases spanning the gap. Per germline, CDR1 MGHDK and CDR2 SYGVNS. The CDR3 extends over 14 amino acids. The CDR3 sequence: CASSESLGNTEAFF. DNA of the CDR3: TGTGCCAGCAGTGAATCCCTAGGGAACACTGAAGCTTTCTTT.

The chain joins TRBV5-1 to TRBJ2-5; D is perhaps TRBD1 (6 bases). Germline CDR1 reads SGHRS; CDR2 reads YFSETQ. This CDR3 has 15 residues. V was shortened by 0 bases and J by 0 bases, with 9 bases between the two germline ends. CDR3 bases: TGCGCCAGCAGCTTGGCCGGGACAAACCAAGAGACCCAGTACTTC. This gives the protein CASSLAGTNQETQYF.

The rearrangement links TRBV30 to TRBJ1-2; TRBD1 might be the D (5 bases). The V end lost 0 bases, the J end lost 8 bases, and 16 bases lay between the germline ends. The germline gives CDR1 GTSNPN, CDR2 SVGIG (reference sequence). The CDR3 runs 14 residues. The CDR3 nucleotides read TGTGCCTGGAGTGTACTGAGGGGAGGGGTCGGCTACACCTTC. Translation: CAWSVLRGGVGYTF.

The chain is built from TRBV12-3 or TRBV12-4 and TRBJ2-2; 8 bases fit TRBD2. This CDR3 region has 12 residues. The V segment lost 6 bases and the J segment 8 bases; nucleotides outside the gene matches: 2. Written as DNA, the CDR3 is TGTGCCAGCAGAGTAGCGGGAGGGGAGCTGTTTTTT. Residues: CASRVAGGELFF.

V and J are TRBV4-2 and TRBJ2-2; 8 bases map to TRBD2. V was pared by 4 bases and J by 5 bases, with 9 bases of the junction left unmatched. Germline lookup yields CDR1 LGHNA and CDR2 YNFKEQ. This CDR3 spans 16 amino acids. In DNA, the CDR3 is TGTGCCAGCAGCCCTGGCGGGAGGTCGTGGACCGGGGAGCTGTTTTTT. Translation: CASSPGGRSWTGELFF.

The chain combines TRBV5-1 with TRBJ2-2; 9 nucleotides line up with TRBD1. The CDR3 covers 15 residues. Germline-derived CDR1 and CDR2 are SGHRS and YFSETQ. V lost 3 bases and J lost 4; bases outside the gene matches: 4. The CDR3 DNA reads as TGCGCCAGCAGCTGGGCGGGACAGGGCACCGGGGAGCTGTTTTTT. Translation gives CASSWAGQGTGELFF.

V is TRBV2 and J is TRBJ1-5; D unresolved. Per the germline V gene, CDR1 is SNHLY and CDR2 is FYNNEI. CDR3 length: 13 residues. Trimming took 5 bases from V and 1 from J, leaving 6 bases between them. The CDR3 DNA follows: TGTGCCAGCAGTCCAGAAAGCAATCAGCCCCAGCATTTT. It encodes CASSPESNQPQHF.

The CDR3 DNA follows: TGTGCCAGCAGCCCGCGGACAGGGAGGGCAGATACGCAGTATTTT. Its translation is CASSPRTGRADTQYF. The rearrangement joins TRBV3-1 (or the pseudogene TRBV3-2) to TRBJ2-3; possibly TRBD1 for D (8 bases). The CDR3 consists of 15 residues. Germline CDR1 LGHDT, CDR2 YNNKEL (reference sequence). The ends were cut back, 4 bases at V and 4 bases at J, with 15 bases in the middle.

This chain links TRBV25-1 with TRBJ2-7; D possibly corresponds to TRBD2 (6 bases). V was pared by 0 bases and J by 0 bases, with 9 bases between. The germline V gene has CDR1 MGHDK and CDR2 SYGVNS. There are 15 residues in the CDR3. CDR3: CASSEYGGSSYEQYF. For the CDR3, the DNA is TGTGCCAGCAGTGAATATGGAGGGAGCTCCTACGAGCAGTACTTC.